This T cell receptor (beta chain) originates from a study of tumor-infiltrating lymphocytes in primary liver carcinoma. Study details: T1-T3 N0M0 was the stage of the tumors, which were about 4 to 10 cm across. Sequencing of the samples generated roughly 3.5 to 7.5 million productive TCRbeta reads, with similar yields across tissue types.

Priming with a constant-region primer yielded TCR beta cDNA from about 450 ng total RNA. The TCR beta library was amplified through three nested multiplex PCR rounds in a modified ARM-PCR procedure. In the first two PCR rounds, TRBV1-TRBV30 forward primers were paired with a C-beta reverse primer, and each round lasted around 10 cycles. Each CDR3 protein is one row after TCRdb ran MiXCR on the multiplex PCR reads. The table has 330,000 or so distinct CDR3 sequences, roughly 61% seen once. The sample holds a few counts of this clonotype. It was unsorted whole blood that yielded blood RNA, and germline DNA was also extracted. About 3.7 milliliters of peripheral blood were drawn presurgically. Germline V lookup: CDR1 SEHNR, CDR2 FQNEAQ (reference sequence). V was pared by 5 bases and J by 0 bases, with 6 bases of the junction left unmatched. The CDR3 runs 15 residues.

The chain uses TRBV7-9 and TRBJ1-1; 7 nucleotides align to TRBD1. The receptor's source is a man aged 35 to 55 with primary liver carcinoma and hepatitis B virus infection. Sequenced input: peripheral blood. CDR3 in DNA: TGTGCCAGCAGCCCGGCACAGGGGCTGAACACTGAAGCTTTCTTT. Translation: CASSPAQGLNTEAFF.